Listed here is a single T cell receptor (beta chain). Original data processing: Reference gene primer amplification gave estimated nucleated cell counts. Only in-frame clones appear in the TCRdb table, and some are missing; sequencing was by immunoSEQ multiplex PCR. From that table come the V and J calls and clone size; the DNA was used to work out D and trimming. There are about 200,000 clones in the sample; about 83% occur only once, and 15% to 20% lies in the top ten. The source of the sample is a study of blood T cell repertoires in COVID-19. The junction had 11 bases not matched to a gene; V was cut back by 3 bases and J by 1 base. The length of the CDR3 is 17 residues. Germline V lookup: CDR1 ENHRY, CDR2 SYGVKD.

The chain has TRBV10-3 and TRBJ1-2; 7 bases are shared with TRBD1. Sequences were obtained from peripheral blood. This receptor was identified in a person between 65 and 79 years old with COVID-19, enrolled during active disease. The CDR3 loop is CAISEQQGTKGNYGYTF. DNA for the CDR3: TGTGCCATCAGTGAACAACAGGGGACGAAGGGTAACTATGGCTACACCTTC.